These 24 T cell receptor beta chains share one sample of origin, sequenced in a study of cytomegalovirus exposure and HLA in healthy donors. The primer mix had 60 Vbeta and 13 Jbeta primers. Libraries were prepared by immunoSEQ multiplex PCR; TCRdb keeps only in-frame clonotypes and omits some of them. This table holds roughly 180,000 clones, roughly 9.5% found once. The source material was PBMCs. The receptors originated from a woman aged 25 to 39 in good health and CMV-seropositive.

This clone was found a few times. V gene TRBV25-1 combines with J gene TRBJ2-7; 7 bases map to TRBD2. The CDR3 covers 15 residues. Germline assignment: CDR1 MGHDK and CDR2 SYGVNS. The V gene end was trimmed by 3 bases and the J gene end by 2 bases; junction bases not matched to a gene: 7. CDR3 sequence: CASSEGLAEAYEQYF. The DNA for the CDR3 is TGTGCCAGCAGTGAGGGGCTAGCGGAAGCCTACGAGCAGTACTTC.

This clone was detected only a few times. CDR3: CASSYGLAGRNEQYF. CDR3 nucleotide sequence: TGTGCCAGCAGCTACGGACTAGCGGGACGAAACGAGCAGTACTTC. This chain links TRBV7-6 with TRBJ2-7; 12 bases line up with TRBD2. CDR3 length: 15 residues. The V gene end was trimmed by 4 bases and the J gene end by 5 bases; junction bases not matched to a gene: 6. Germline assignment: CDR1 SGHVS and CDR2 FNYEAQ.

CDR3 loop: CASSWAGTGEGGYTF. For the CDR3, the DNA is TGCGCCAGCAGCTGGGCCGGGACAGGGGAGGGTGGCTACACCTTC. V and J are TRBV5-1 and TRBJ1-2; 10 nucleotides line up with TRBD1. Germline V CDR1 and CDR2: SGHRS, YFSETQ. This CDR3 has 15 residues. V was pared by 3 bases and J by 7 bases, with 9 bases of the junction left unmatched.

The table lists this clone with a few counts. The chain couples TRBV19 to TRBJ2-1, with D possibly TRBD2 on 5 matching bases. There are 15 residues in the CDR3. Trimming pared 3 bases from V and 9 bases from J, leaving 18 bases between. The germline V gene encodes CDR1 LNHDA and CDR2 SQIVND (reference sequence). CDR3 in DNA: TGTGCCAGTAGTATTATCCTAGTGGCCCGGGGTGAGCAGTTCTTC. Amino acids: CASSIILVARGEQFF.

This clone was observed a handful of times. The V gene is TRBV6-1, the J gene TRBJ1-1, with TRBD1 matching over 7 bases. V lost 7 bases and J lost 6; bases outside the gene matches: 11. CDR1 is MNHNS and CDR2 is SASEGT in the germline V gene. This CDR3 is 14 amino acids long. CDR3 sequence: CASILPTGRAEAFF. CDR3 DNA: TGTGCCAGCATCCTACCGACAGGGCGGGCTGAAGCTTTCTTT.

V gene TRBV15 combines with J gene TRBJ1-3, with TRBD1 matching 10 bases. The germline gives CDR1 LNHNV, CDR2 YYDKDF (reference sequence). Trimming cost V 1 base and J 2 bases; bases outside gene matches: 2. There are 16 residues in the CDR3. The CDR3 sequence is CATSRADRGPGNTIYF. DNA of the CDR3: TGTGCCACCAGCAGAGCCGACAGGGGGCCTGGAAACACCATATATTTT.

This clone was found a few times. This chain uses TRBV7-9 with TRBJ1-5; TRBD1 aligns across 7 bases. This CDR3 comprises 17 residues. Germline CDR1 and CDR2: SEHNR and FQNEAQ (reference sequence). V shed 4 bases and J 5 bases; nucleotides not matched to a gene: 14. The CDR3 region is CASSSGSQGVDHQPQHF. The CDR3 nucleotides are TGTGCCAGCAGCTCCGGTTCCCAGGGGGTGGATCATCAGCCCCAGCATTTT.

This clone has a handful of counts. The V and J genes are TRBV4-1 and TRBJ1-4; no clear D gene. The CDR3 covers 16 residues. Germline CDR1 is MGHRA and CDR2 is YSYEKL. Trimming took off 0 bases at V and 3 bases at J, with 11 bases between the two ends. The CDR3 DNA follows: TGCGCCAGCAGCCAAGAGGCTACGGAGGCTAATGAAAAACTGTTTTTT. Translation: CASSQEATEANEKLFF.

This clone has just a few counts. V and J are TRBV2 and TRBJ1-6, with D hard to call. Germline lookup yields CDR1 SNHLY and CDR2 FYNNEI. The ends were cut back, 1 base at V and 9 bases at J, with 13 bases in the middle. This CDR3 is built from 15 residues. CDR3 residues: CASSEEAGLTSPLHF. Written as DNA, the CDR3 is TGTGCCAGCAGTGAAGAGGCAGGCCTGACTTCACCCCTCCACTTT. The full variable domain, with the rest looked up from reference TRBV2 and TRBJ1-6, is EPEVTQTPSHQVTQMGQEVILRCVPISNHLYFYWYRQILGQKVEFLVSFYNNEISEKSEIFDDQFSVERPDGSNFTLKIRSTKLEDSAMYFCASSEEAGLTSPLHFGNGTRLTVT.

The chain recombines TRBV5-4 with TRBJ2-4, with 12 bases identical to TRBD2. V was pared by 3 bases and J by 3 bases, with 13 bases of the junction left unmatched. Germline lookup yields CDR1 SGHNT and CDR2 YYREEE (reference sequence). The length of the CDR3 is 19 residues. The CDR3 region is CASSSPGLAGDFGKNIQYF. The CDR3 DNA follows: TGTGCCAGCAGCTCACCGGGACTAGCGGGCGATTTTGGCAAAAACATTCAGTACTTC.

This clone has only a few counts. The J gene is TRBJ1-2, the V gene TRBV19, with D possibly being TRBD1 (5 bases). The CDR3 contains 13 residues. V dropped 7 bases and J dropped 3 bases, with 12 bases sitting between them. CDR1 is LNHDA and CDR2 is SQIVND in the germline V gene (reference sequence). Here the CDR3 reads CASNGRDHYGYTF. CDR3 sequence (DNA): TGTGCCAGTAATGGGCGGGACCACTATGGCTACACCTTC.

The chain couples TRBV15 to TRBJ2-3, with D unresolved. V lost 1 base and J lost 0, with 5 bases in between. The CDR3 runs 14 residues. Germline V CDR1 and CDR2: LNHNV, YYDKDF (reference sequence). The CDR3 here is CATSRGLSTDTQYF. Written as DNA, the CDR3 is TGTGCCACCAGCAGAGGGCTTAGCACAGATACGCAGTATTTT.

The gene calls are TRBV19 and TRBJ2-5; D uncertain. Trimming took off 6 bases at V and 3 bases at J, with 14 bases between the two ends. CDR1 and CDR2 from the germline V gene are LNHDA and SQIVND (reference sequence). There are 14 residues in the CDR3. The CDR3 loop reads CASSTRDEKETQYF. The CDR3 DNA sequence: TGTGCCAGTAGCACCCGCGATGAAAAAGAGACCCAGTACTTC.

This clone has just a few counts. The chain couples TRBV5-4 to TRBJ2-7; 14 bases match TRBD2. V was pared by 0 bases and J by 7 bases, with 6 bases of the junction left unmatched. The CDR3 consists of 16 residues. Germline V gene data show CDR1 as SGHNT and CDR2 as YYREEE (reference sequence). The chain's CDR3 is CASSLAGLAGGREQYF. Written as DNA, the CDR3 is TGTGCCAGCAGCTTGGCCGGACTAGCGGGAGGTCGGGAGCAGTACTTC.

This clone was recorded a few times. The V gene is TRBV30, the J gene TRBJ1-5, with D possibly being TRBD1 (5 bases). Germline assignment: CDR1 GTSNPN and CDR2 SVGIG (reference sequence). V gave up 1 base and J gave up 2 bases, with 9 bases separating them. The length of the CDR3 is 14 residues. The CDR3 loop reads CAWSAGWGNQPQHF. The CDR3 DNA is TGTGCCTGGAGTGCAGGGTGGGGCAATCAGCCCCAGCATTTT. Combining the CDR3 with reference TRBV30 and TRBJ1-5 gives the whole variable domain SQTIHQWPATLVQPVGSPLSLECTVEGTSNPNLYWYRQAAGRGLQLLFYSVGIGQISSEVPQNLSASRPQDRQFILSSKKLLLSDSGFYLCAWSAGWGNQPQHFGDGTRLSIL.

V gene TRBV18 combines with J gene TRBJ1-5, with a possible D match to TRBD1 (5 bases). The germline V gene encodes CDR1 KGHSH and CDR2 LQKENI. The CDR3 is 18 amino acids. V lost 0 bases and J lost 1, with 16 bases in between. The CDR3 coding sequence is TGTGCCAGCTCACCACCGGGTAGGGGCGGTAGGAGCAATCAGCCCCAGCATTTT. Its protein is CASSPPGRGGRSNQPQHF. Looking up the rest from reference TRBV18 and TRBJ1-5 gives the full variable domain: NAGVMQNPRHLVRRRGQEARLRCSPMKGHSHVYWYRQLPEEGLKFMVYLQKENIIDESGMPKERFSAEFPKEGPSILRIQQVVRGDSAAYFCASSPPGRGGRSNQPQHFGDGTRLSIL.

The chain uses TRBV27 and TRBJ1-2, with TRBD1 matching over 9 bases. Germline loops: CDR1 MNHEY, CDR2 SMNVEV (reference sequence). This CDR3 is 16 amino acids long. J was trimmed by 8 bases and V by 3 bases; bases with no gene match: 13. The CDR3, as DNA: TGTGCCAGCAGTTTGAACAGCCTACAGGGGGCTTGGGGCTACACCTTC. Translating it yields CASSLNSLQGAWGYTF.

In this sample, this clone turned up a few times. The rearrangement uses TRBV6-1 and TRBJ2-3, with TRBD2 matching 9 bases. Germline V lookup: CDR1 MNHNS, CDR2 SASEGT. This CDR3 is 15 amino acids long. The trim removed 9 bases at V and 4 bases at J, leaving 11 bases unmatched. CDR3 residues: CASRPAGGGADTQYF. For the CDR3, the DNA is TGTGCCAGTAGACCAGCGGGAGGTGGGGCAGATACGCAGTATTTT.

V gene TRBV4-2 combines with J gene TRBJ2-1, with D tentatively TRBD2 (6 bases). From germline, CDR1 is LGHNA and CDR2 YNFKEQ. The CDR3 is 16 amino acids. Trimming removed 4 bases from V and 7 bases from J, with 20 bases in between. CDR3 region: CASSPRRDSGDNEQFF. In DNA form, the CDR3 reads TGTGCCAGCAGCCCAAGGCGGGACTCCGGGGATAATGAGCAGTTCTTC.

This clone was recorded a few times. The chain carries TRBV5-1 and TRBJ1-2, with a tentative D call TRBD1 (6 bases). The CDR3 loop spans 13 amino acids. CDR1 and CDR2 (germline): SGHRS, YFSETQ. Trimming stripped 5 bases from V and 6 bases from J, with 14 bases between. The CDR3 reads CASREGTTDGYTF. Here the CDR3 DNA reads TGCGCCAGCAGAGAAGGGACAACGGATGGCTACACCTTC.

This clone was observed a few times. The rearrangement uses TRBV29-1 and TRBJ2-7; 14 bases line up with TRBD2. V trimming: 5 bases; J trimming: 7 bases; junction bases outside the gene matches: 13. The CDR3 contains 16 residues. From germline, CDR1 is SQVTM and CDR2 ANQGSEA. The CDR3 DNA is TGCAGCGTTACCTCCGGGACTAGCGGGAGAATATATGAGCAGTACTTC. Protein: CSVTSGTSGRIYEQYF.

The V gene is TRBV5-1, the J gene TRBJ2-3; 9 bases line up with TRBD2. V dropped 6 bases and J dropped 1; count of bases not matched to a gene: 0. The CDR3 is 13 amino acids. In germline, CDR1 is SGHRS, CDR2 YFSETQ. The CDR3 spells CASIAGGTDTQYF. The CDR3 DNA sequence: TGCGCCAGCATAGCGGGGGGCACAGATACGCAGTATTTT.

V and J are TRBV7-8 and TRBJ2-1; D ambiguous. The CDR3 has 17 residues. The germline V gene encodes CDR1 SGHVS and CDR2 FQNEAQ. Between the trimmed V and J ends, which lost 2 bases and 0 bases, there was a span of 14 bases. The CDR3 region has the DNA TGTGCCAGCAGCTTAACGCCAAGCGCCAGCTCCTACAATGAGCAGTTCTTC. This gives the protein CASSLTPSASSYNEQFF.

V usage is TRBV4-1 and J usage is TRBJ2-6; D might be TRBD2 (7 bases). The CDR3 totals 17 residues. Trimming took 6 bases from V and 0 from J, leaving 15 bases between them. CDR1 and CDR2 (germline): MGHRA, YSYEKL. CDR3 in amino acids: CASSEWGGASGANVLTF. The CDR3, as DNA: TGCGCCAGCAGTGAATGGGGGGGCGCCTCTGGGGCCAACGTCCTGACTTTC.